A single sample is the source of the 17 T cell receptor beta chains below, sequenced in a study of blood T cell repertoires in COVID-19. Sequencing was performed with immunoSEQ multiplex PCR; in TCRdb, only in-frame clones are kept and a portion is missing. The table includes almost 100,000 clones, 86% detected once. The specimen was peripheral blood. These receptors were collected from a man aged 50-59 years with acute or convalescent COVID-19.

V usage is TRBV7-9 and J usage is TRBJ1-1; 7 nucleotides align to TRBD1. This CDR3 has 15 residues. Germline CDR1 is SEHNR and CDR2 is FQNEAQ (reference sequence). Unmatched junction bases numbered 6, after V lost 4 bases and J lost 1 base. The CDR3 DNA follows: TGTGCCAGCAGCTCCGGGACAGATTGGAACACTGAAGCTTTCTTT. This encodes CASSSGTDWNTEAFF.

The chain uses TRBV18 and TRBJ2-2; 12 bases agree with TRBD1. V was clipped by 6 bases and J by 0 bases; unmatched bases: 11. In germline, CDR1 is KGHSH, CDR2 LQKENI. The CDR3 extends over 19 amino acids. Written as DNA, the CDR3 is TGTGCCAGCTCGCCGGGACAGGGGGCCCAGAGGACGAACACCGGGGAGCTGTTTTTT. It encodes CASSPGQGAQRTNTGELFF.

The chain joins TRBV7-9 to TRBJ1-1; the D gene is possibly TRBD1 (6 bases). Germline values: CDR1 SEHNR, CDR2 FQNEAQ (reference sequence). V was cut by 3 bases and J by 14 bases, with 13 bases left in between. This CDR3 has 11 amino acids. CDR3 amino acids: CASSFSDRRFF. CDR3 DNA: TGTGCCAGCAGCTTTTCCGACAGGCGCTTCTTT.

This clone appeared a single time. The chain uses TRBV27 and TRBJ2-7, with 8 nucleotides matching TRBD1. The CDR3 is made up of 15 amino acids. The junction had 10 bases not matched to a gene; V was cut back by 6 bases and J by 3 bases. Germline CDR1 MNHEY, CDR2 SMNVEV (reference sequence). The CDR3 nucleotides read TGTGCCAGCAGCTCCCAGGGGGCGAGGTTCTACGAGCAGTACTTC. Its translation is CASSSQGARFYEQYF.

The chain couples TRBV9 to TRBJ2-1; 10 bases map to TRBD2. CDR3 size: 14 residues. Germline values: CDR1 SGDLS, CDR2 YYNGEE. After removal of 6 bases from V and 5 bases from J, the junction contained 5 bases not matched to a gene. The CDR3 sequence: CASTGTSVDNEQFF. The CDR3 coding sequence is TGTGCCAGCACAGGGACTAGCGTTGACAATGAGCAGTTCTTC.

The chain carries TRBV28 and TRBJ2-1, with D tentatively TRBD2 (7 bases). This CDR3 region has 17 residues. Germline V gives CDR1 MDHEN, CDR2 SYDVKM. With 6 bases removed from V and 0 bases from J, the gap between germline ends came to 18 bases. The CDR3 coding sequence is TGTGCCAGCAGCACCGCAGGGGAGGGGAGCTCCTACAATGAGCAGTTCTTC. This translates into CASSTAGEGSSYNEQFF.

The CDR3 nucleotides read TGTGCCAGCAGAGACCCCAGCTACAGCACCGGGGAGCTGTTTTTT. Residues: CASRDPSYSTGELFF. This chain links TRBV2 with TRBJ2-2; D gene uncertain. This CDR3 contains 15 residues. Germline V gene data show CDR1 as SNHLY and CDR2 as FYNNEI. Trimming removed 6 bases at V and 4 bases at J, with 15 bases between.

This clone was seen only a few times. The gene calls are TRBV24-1 and TRBJ1-6; a possible D gene is TRBD1 (6 bases). Germline CDR1 reads KGHDR; CDR2 reads SFDVKD. This CDR3 spans 15 amino acids. V dropped 11 bases and J dropped 9 bases, with 22 bases sitting between them. The CDR3 reads CARGRGRSSFSPLHF. The DNA of the CDR3 is TGTGCCAGGGGCAGGGGACGGTCCTCGTTTTCACCCCTCCACTTT.

The rearrangement uses TRBV30 and TRBJ1-5, with D possibly TRBD1 on 6 matching bases. Germline V lookup: CDR1 GTSNPN, CDR2 SVGIG (reference sequence). CDR3 length: 15 residues. V shed 0 bases and J shed 0 bases, with 9 bases lying between them. The CDR3 region is CAWSVGTHSNQPQHF. DNA of the CDR3: TGTGCCTGGAGTGTAGGGACACATAGCAATCAGCCCCAGCATTTT.

The chain couples TRBV9 to TRBJ2-5; 8 nucleotides align to TRBD1. The J segment lost 2 bases and the V segment lost 3 bases, leaving 3 bases of the junction unmatched. Germline assignment: CDR1 SGDLS and CDR2 YYNGEE. CDR3 length: 14 residues. DNA for the CDR3: TGTGCCAGCAGCGCCAGGGGGCAGCAAGAGACCCAGTACTTC. It translates to CASSARGQQETQYF.

The chain links TRBV4-1 to TRBJ1-6, with 11 positions matching TRBD1. Germline lookup yields CDR1 MGHRA and CDR2 YSYEKL. V lost 1 base, J lost 9 bases, and 2 bases stayed unmatched. CDR3 size: 15 residues. CDR3 coding DNA: TGCGCCAGCAGCCAAGGGACAGGGGGCGGTTCACCCCTCCACTTT. Amino acids: CASSQGTGGGSPLHF.

The chain uses TRBV7-6 and TRBJ2-1; 13 bases match TRBD2. V shed 5 bases and J 0 bases; nucleotides not matched to a gene: 13. Germline V gene sequence: CDR1 SGHVS, CDR2 FNYEAQ. The CDR3 runs 20 residues. The CDR3 region is CASSPGATSGRLGSYNEQFF. The DNA for the CDR3 is TGTGCCAGCAGCCCAGGTGCGACTAGCGGGAGGTTGGGCTCCTACAATGAGCAGTTCTTC. The full variable domain, completed using reference TRBV7-6 and TRBJ2-1, is GAGVSQSPRYKVTKRGQDVALRCDPISGHVSLYWYRQALGQGPEFLTYFNYEAQQDKSGLPNDRFSAERPEGSISTLTIQRTEQRDSAMYRCASSPGATSGRLGSYNEQFFGPGTRLTVL.

This clone has at least ten counts. This chain connects TRBV10-1 to TRBJ1-1; D is uncertain. This CDR3 has 14 amino acids. Germline CDR1 WNHNN, CDR2 SYGVQD (reference sequence). V was shortened by 6 bases and J by 0 bases, with 11 bases between the two germline ends. CDR3 bases: TGCGCCAGCAGACCCGACATGATGAACACTGAAGCTTTCTTT. It yields the protein CASRPDMMNTEAFF.

J is TRBJ1-1 and V is TRBV5-4; D is perhaps TRBD1 (6 bases). V lost 0 bases, J lost 0 bases, and 9 bases lay in between. CDR1 SGHNT and CDR2 YYREEE come from the germline V gene (reference sequence). This CDR3 contains 15 residues. CDR3 coding DNA: TGTGCCAGCAGCTTGGCCGGGACACTGAACACTGAAGCTTTCTTT. This encodes CASSLAGTLNTEAFF.

The chain combines TRBV5-1 with TRBJ1-2; 8 bases map to TRBD1. Germline lookup yields CDR1 SGHRS and CDR2 YFSETQ. The ends lost 2 bases at V and 6 bases at J; junction bases unmatched: 6. CDR3 length: 14 residues. The CDR3, as DNA: TGCGCCAGCAGCTTCACAGGGGGGGATAATGGCTACACCTTC. It translates to CASSFTGGDNGYTF.

V gene TRBV6-5 combines with J gene TRBJ2-3; maybe TRBD1 (6 bases). V dropped 5 bases and J dropped 7 bases, with 16 bases sitting between them. There are 14 residues in the CDR3. The germline gives CDR1 MNHEY, CDR2 SVGAGI. CDR3 bases: TGTGCCAGCAGTCAGACCCCGGACAGTAATACGCAGTATTTT. Amino acid sequence: CASSQTPDSNTQYF.

This chain joins TRBV27 and TRBJ1-1; D perhaps matches TRBD1 (5 bases). CDR1 and CDR2 from the germline V gene are MNHEY and SMNVEV (reference sequence). The CDR3 loop spans 14 amino acids. V was shortened by 7 bases and J by 2 bases, with 14 bases between the two germline ends. Here the CDR3 reads CASMVRGYNTEAFF. The CDR3 DNA reads as TGTGCCAGCATGGTTCGGGGGTACAACACTGAAGCTTTCTTT.